The TCR beta chain described here comes from a study of chemoradiotherapy in HPV16-positive cancers (dated by TCRdb to 2021 to 2024). A note on the overall study: Functional T-cell assays on cells from two HPV16-positive patients defined candidate HPV-specific T-cell clones and common TCR motifs. Whether T-cell immunity against the HPV oncoproteins E6 and E7 changes during chemoradiotherapy and whether survival is affected by this immunity were examined in the study. TCR repertoires from over 75 patients with HPV-related cancers were then used to track the candidate HPV-specific TCRs and motifs.

Repertoires were sampled repeatedly over the course of chemoradiotherapy so that clonal expansion in the tumor microenvironment could be followed. Comment on this clone: Its antigen remains undetermined. Per-base quality was not reported, and no clone a single base away is much larger than it.

The trim is 4 bases for V and 7 bases for J, with a gap of 19 bases between the germline ends. CDR1 MNHEY and CDR2 SMNVEV are derived from the germline V gene (reference sequence). The CDR3 covers 15 residues, taking in both the cysteine and the phenylalanine. Just CDR3 DNA is preserved here, 45 bases in frame from base 1. The library was generated by the immunoSEQ multiplex PCR assay. TCRdb holds this immuneACCESS table with in-frame rearrangements only. Some clones are missing; in checked studies, unresolved V genes explain under half, and the rest has no known cause. Counted in this sample were about 7,900 clones; 70% to 90% of them appeared once. The top ten hold around 3.8% of the sample. Here is what the overall study found, with its caveats: Expansion of candidate HPV-specific clones and E7-related TCR motifs was observed in the tumor microenvironment during treatment, whereas no such expansion was observed for non-HPV-specific T cells. The functional definition of HPV-specific T cells was derived from only a couple of HPV16-positive patients, and the survival association was reported for HPV16-positive patients. In HPV16-positive patients, expansion of HPV-responsive T cells during chemoradiotherapy was found to be associated with improved recurrence-free survival.

The sequence was obtained from a human donor with HPV-associated anogenital cancer. The sequence joins TRBV27 to TRBJ1-2; tentative D gene TRBD1, with 5 bases matching. Specimen: blood, collected from a patient who underwent chemoradiotherapy. The bases are TGTGCCAGCAGTTCTTACGGGGCCCTCGGCTCTGGCTACACCTTC. Its coded protein is CASSSYGALGSGYTF.